These 30 T cell receptor beta chains came from one sample sequenced in a study of control samples from healthy donors and cancer patients. Here immunoSEQ multiplex PCR was the method, and the copy in TCRdb shows in-frame clones only, minus some. The top ten hold around 3.9% of the sample, which has roughly 40,000 clones, about 93% seen once. Material for sequencing was blood. These receptors were collected from a woman between 45 and 60 years old in good health.

The genes are TRBV7-9 and TRBJ2-2; D gene ambiguous. CDR3 length: 12 residues. The germline V and J ends were trimmed by 7 bases and 3 bases, with 6 bases remaining between them. The germline gives CDR1 SEHNR, CDR2 FQNEAQ (reference sequence). The CDR3 DNA reads TGTGCCAGCACCTTCTACACCGGGGAGCTGTTTTTT. It encodes CASTFYTGELFF.

Only a few counts were recorded for this clone. V usage is TRBV6-5 and J usage is TRBJ1-2; D not resolved. The CDR3 runs 14 residues. Deletions cut 7 bases from V and 3 bases from J, with 15 bases between. Germline V gene lookup returns CDR1 MNHEY and CDR2 SVGAGI. CDR3 sequence: CASTPGPEDYGYTF. Written as DNA, the CDR3 is TGTGCCAGCACACCAGGCCCCGAGGACTATGGCTACACCTTC.

J is TRBJ1-1 and V is TRBV6-2 or TRBV6-3; 8 bases agree with TRBD1. V gave up 0 bases and J gave up 0 bases; unmatched junction bases: 3. Germline V gives CDR1 MNHEY, CDR2 SVGEGT. CDR3 length: 16 residues. CDR3 bases: TGTGCCAGCAGTTACTCGGCAGGGGGCATGAACACTGAAGCTTTCTTT. This gives the protein CASSYSAGGMNTEAFF.

V gene TRBV27 combines with J gene TRBJ1-1; D not resolved. Trimming shortened V by 3 bases and J by 4 bases, and 12 bases separated the two germline ends. There are 14 residues in the CDR3. CDR1 and CDR2 from the germline V gene are MNHEY and SMNVEV (reference sequence). CDR3 sequence reads: CASSFSSRGTEAFF. CDR3 DNA: TGTGCCAGCAGTTTCAGCTCACGGGGCACTGAAGCTTTCTTT.

As to this clone: The sample carries other DNA sequences with the same CDR3. The chain has TRBV19 and TRBJ1-1, with D unresolved. Trimming pared 8 bases from V and 4 bases from J, leaving 5 bases between. Germline lookup yields CDR1 LNHDA and CDR2 SQIVND (reference sequence). The length of the CDR3 is 10 residues. CDR3 nucleotide sequence: TGTGCCAGTCGGGGCACTGAAGCTTTCTTT. Encoded protein: CASRGTEAFF.

V gene TRBV14 combines with J gene TRBJ1-3; the D gene is possibly TRBD1 (5 bases). Looked up from germline, CDR1 is SGHDN and CDR2 is FVKESK. Trimming stripped 4 bases from V and 7 bases from J, with 17 bases between. This CDR3 has 15 residues. Written as DNA, the CDR3 is TGTGCCAGCAGCCCTAAGACGGGGCGAGGGAACACCATATATTTT. Its protein product is CASSPKTGRGNTIYF. Complete variable domain (other parts from reference TRBV14 and TRBJ1-3): EAGVTQFPSHSVIEKGQTVTLRCDPISGHDNLYWYRRVMGKEIKFLLHFVKESKQDESGMPNNRFLAERTGGTYSTLKVQPAELEDSGVYFCASSPKTGRGNTIYFGEGSWLTVV.

This chain uses TRBV5-1 with TRBJ1-1, with 7 bases that match TRBD1. The germline CDR1 and CDR2 sequences are SGHRS and YFSETQ. The CDR3 extends over 16 amino acids. V lost 0 bases and J lost 0; bases outside the gene matches: 5. CDR3: CASSLGQGPMNTEAFF. For the CDR3, the DNA is TGCGCCAGCAGCTTGGGACAGGGACCCATGAACACTGAAGCTTTCTTT. The full variable domain, its missing parts supplied by reference TRBV5-1 and TRBJ1-1, is KAGVTQTPRYLIKTRGQQVTLSCSPISGHRSVSWYQQTPGQGLQFLFEYFSETQRNKGNFPGRFSGRQFSNSRSEMNVSTLELGDSALYLCASSLGQGPMNTEAFFGQGTRLTVV.

This clone was seen once. This chain joins TRBV7-6 and TRBJ2-1, with TRBD1 matching over 9 bases. With V trimmed by 2 bases and J by 2 bases, 13 bases remained unmatched. CDR1 is SGHVS, CDR2 FNYEAQ, per germline. The length of the CDR3 is 19 residues. CDR3 region: CASSLSGTGQRLTYNEQFF. CDR3 nucleotide sequence: TGTGCCAGCAGCTTATCGGGGACAGGGCAAAGACTAACCTACAATGAGCAGTTCTTC.

V is TRBV6-4 and J is TRBJ1-1; D remains ambiguous. V was shortened by 6 bases and J by 2 bases, with 13 bases between the two germline ends. This CDR3 is built from 14 residues. CDR1 MRHNA and CDR2 SNTAGT come from the germline V gene. CDR3 sequence reads: CASRETNLNTEAFF. The CDR3 nucleotides read TGTGCCAGCAGAGAGACGAACCTTAACACTGAAGCTTTCTTT.

The rearrangement joins TRBV4-1 to TRBJ2-5; maybe TRBD2 (5 bases). Germline V lookup: CDR1 MGHRA, CDR2 YSYEKL. Between the trimmed V and J ends, which lost 0 bases and 5 bases, there was a span of 7 bases. The CDR3 has 13 residues. CDR3 sequence reads: CASSQEGAETQYF. The CDR3 DNA follows: TGCGCCAGCAGCCAAGAGGGAGCGGAGACCCAGTACTTC.

The chain combines TRBV4-3 with TRBJ2-5; D may match TRBD1 or TRBD2 (6 bases each). Between the trimmed V and J ends, which lost 4 bases and 1 base, there was a span of 13 bases. Looked up from germline, CDR1 is LGHNA and CDR2 is YSLEER. The CDR3 is made up of 15 amino acids. Written as DNA, the CDR3 is TGCGCCAGCAGCCCCCGTCGGGGGCCCCAAGAGACCCAGTACTTC. It specifies CASSPRRGPQETQYF.

The rearrangement links TRBV5-1 to TRBJ1-1; 7 positions agree with TRBD1. The CDR3 length is 16 residues. Trimming cost V 0 bases and J 3 bases; bases outside gene matches: 8. The germline CDR1 and CDR2 sequences are SGHRS and YFSETQ. CDR3 in amino acids: CASSLVGGGGYTEAFF. The CDR3 nucleotides read TGCGCCAGCAGCTTGGTGGGAGGGGGCGGTTACACTGAAGCTTTCTTT.

The V and J genes are TRBV7-2 and TRBJ2-3, with D perhaps matching TRBD1 or TRBD2 (6 bases each). Trimming took off 6 bases at V and 0 bases at J, with 22 bases between the two ends. The CDR3 extends over 18 amino acids. CDR1 is SGHTA, CDR2 FQGNSA, per germline. The CDR3, as DNA: TGTGCCAGCAGGCGGCCTAAGGGTAGGGGGGCTAGCACAGATACGCAGTATTTT. This gives the protein CASRRPKGRGASTDTQYF.

This clone was seen only once. The chain recombines TRBV7-8 with TRBJ2-7, with D unclear. CDR3 size: 14 residues. Germline assignment: CDR1 SGHVS and CDR2 FQNEAQ. The V end was cut by 4 bases, the J end by 5 bases, with 15 bases between. This CDR3 is CASSYETVSHEQYF. The CDR3 DNA reads TGTGCCAGCAGCTACGAGACGGTTTCCCACGAGCAGTACTTC.

The chain combines TRBV24-1 with TRBJ2-7; the D gene is possibly TRBD1 (5 bases). From germline, CDR1 is KGHDR and CDR2 SFDVKD. V was clipped by 2 bases and J by 3 bases, with 10 bases between them. This CDR3 is 14 amino acids long. CDR3 bases: TGTGCCACCAGTGATTCAGGGTCCCTCTACGAGCAGTACTTC. Protein sequence: CATSDSGSLYEQYF.

The V gene is TRBV28, the J gene TRBJ1-6, with D uncertain. The ends were cut back, 6 bases at V and 8 bases at J, with 14 bases in the middle. Germline CDR1 is MDHEN and CDR2 is SYDVKM. The CDR3 length is 14 residues. DNA for the CDR3: TGTGCCAGCAGCGAAAGGTATCTGGATTCACCCCTCCACTTT. Translating gives CASSERYLDSPLHF.

V is TRBV4-3 and J is TRBJ1-5, with 7 positions matching TRBD1. V shed 0 bases and J 5 bases; nucleotides not matched to a gene: 13. The CDR3 consists of 18 residues. Germline V gene lookup returns CDR1 LGHNA and CDR2 YSLEER. The CDR3 DNA follows: TGCGCCAGCAGCCAAGATCCACCGGGACAGAGGAATTATCAGCCCCAGCATTTT. Its protein product is CASSQDPPGQRNYQPQHF.

The genes are TRBV29-1 and TRBJ1-1; D is unclear. Germline CDR1 SQVTM, CDR2 ANQGSEA. The CDR3 is made up of 10 amino acids. Trimming took 5 bases from V and 8 from J, leaving 9 bases between them. CDR3 bases: TGCAGCGTTATTACCTACGAAGCTTTCTTT. This gives the protein CSVITYEAFF.

V gene TRBV28 combines with J gene TRBJ1-5, with 10 bases matching TRBD1. The CDR3 runs to 18 residues. Germline V CDR1 and CDR2: MDHEN, SYDVKM. The V segment lost 5 bases and the J segment 6 bases; nucleotides outside the gene matches: 16. The CDR3 reads CASSQHQGQGLGSQPQHF. The CDR3 DNA sequence: TGTGCCAGCAGTCAACACCAGGGACAGGGGTTAGGGAGTCAGCCCCAGCATTTT.

This rearrangement joins TRBV19 to TRBJ2-3; either TRBD1 or TRBD2 may fit D (6 bases each). V lost 6 bases and J lost 2, with 24 bases in between. The germline V gene has CDR1 LNHDA and CDR2 SQIVND (reference sequence). This CDR3 region has 18 residues. The CDR3 coding sequence is TGTGCCAGTAGGCAAATCTGGGGGGCCTTCCTTTACACAGATACGCAGTATTTT. Translation gives CASRQIWGAFLYTDTQYF.

The sample holds one count of this clone. This rearrangement joins TRBV5-1 to TRBJ1-5, with D possibly TRBD1 on 6 matching bases. The CDR3 spans 14 residues. From germline, CDR1 is SGHRS and CDR2 YFSETQ. With 1 base removed from V and 6 bases from J, the gap between germline ends came to 11 bases. The CDR3 DNA reads as TGCGCCAGCAGCTTGCCAGGGGACGGTCAGCCCCAGCATTTT. Residues: CASSLPGDGQPQHF.

The chain employs TRBV7-2 and TRBJ2-7, with 9 bases identical to TRBD2. V was pared by 6 bases and J by 0 bases, with 9 bases of the junction left unmatched. Germline V gives CDR1 SGHTA, CDR2 FQGNSA. CDR3 length: 16 residues. The CDR3 loop is CASRAWGAGGSYEQYF. The DNA of the CDR3 is TGTGCCAGCAGAGCCTGGGGAGCGGGGGGCTCCTACGAGCAGTACTTC.

V and J are TRBV2 and TRBJ1-5, with 7 bases matching TRBD1. The CDR3 runs to 14 residues. CDR1 is SNHLY and CDR2 is FYNNEI in the germline V gene. Trimming removed 4 bases from V and 4 bases from J; junction bases left unmatched: 4. The CDR3 nucleotides read TGTGCCAGCAGTGCGGGACAGAATAATCAGCCCCAGCATTTT. Its protein product is CASSAGQNNQPQHF.

The chain recombines TRBV7-2 with TRBJ1-1; D call uncertain. The V gene's germline CDR1 is SGHTA and CDR2 FQGNSA. V was trimmed by 1 base and J by 1 base, leaving 7 bases between them. The CDR3 contains 14 residues. DNA of the CDR3: TGTGCCAGCAGCTTAGTCGTGAGGAACACTGAAGCTTTCTTT. This gives the protein CASSLVVRNTEAFF.

The V gene is TRBV28, the J gene TRBJ2-3; no reliable D call. The CDR3 runs to 10 residues. Germline V gene data show CDR1 as MDHEN and CDR2 as SYDVKM. Trimming shortened V by 3 bases and J by 8 bases, and 3 bases separated the two germline ends. The CDR3 bases are TGTGCCAGCAGTTTTGGTACGCAGTATTTT. It specifies CASSFGTQYF.

The chain is built from TRBV27 and TRBJ1-2; TRBD1 matches at 12 bases. Trimming cost V 3 bases and J 6 bases; bases outside gene matches: 11. This CDR3 comprises 17 residues. From germline, CDR1 is MNHEY and CDR2 SMNVEV (reference sequence). The CDR3 sequence: CASSFWMGTGGPDGYTF. The CDR3 DNA is TGTGCCAGCAGTTTCTGGATGGGGACAGGGGGCCCAGATGGCTACACCTTC.

This clone has just one count. The chain carries TRBV7-8 and TRBJ1-5; possible D gene TRBD1, 5 bases. The CDR3 contains 16 residues. In germline, CDR1 is SGHVS, CDR2 FQNEAQ. V gave up 6 bases and J gave up 1 base, with 16 bases separating them. This CDR3 reads CASSPWGGSSNQPQHF. The CDR3 coding sequence is TGTGCCAGCAGTCCATGGGGGGGATCCAGCAATCAGCCCCAGCATTTT.

The chain uses TRBV6-6 and TRBJ2-3; D uncertain. The CDR3 sequence is 15 residues long. CDR1 MNHNY and CDR2 SVGAGI come from the germline V gene (reference sequence). Trimming shortened V by 6 bases and J by 4 bases, and 17 bases separated the two germline ends. CDR3 nucleotides: TGTGCCAGCAGGAACGAGGTGGTCCGGCCAGATACGCAGTATTTT. This gives the protein CASRNEVVRPDTQYF.

V and J are TRBV2 and TRBJ1-4; no definite D call. From germline, CDR1 is SNHLY and CDR2 FYNNEI. Trimming took off 2 bases at V and 3 bases at J, with 13 bases between the two ends. The CDR3 is made up of 16 amino acids. For the CDR3, the DNA is TGTGCCAGCAGTGAATTTAATCGGGCTCCTAATGAAAAACTGTTTTTT. Its protein is CASSEFNRAPNEKLFF.

The chain carries TRBV5-1 and TRBJ1-1; D is uncertain. V was trimmed by 0 bases and J by 0 bases, leaving 6 bases between them. In germline, CDR1 is SGHRS, CDR2 YFSETQ. This CDR3 is 14 amino acids long. Here the CDR3 reads CASSLASMNTEAFF. The DNA of the CDR3 is TGCGCCAGCAGCTTGGCTTCCATGAACACTGAAGCTTTCTTT.